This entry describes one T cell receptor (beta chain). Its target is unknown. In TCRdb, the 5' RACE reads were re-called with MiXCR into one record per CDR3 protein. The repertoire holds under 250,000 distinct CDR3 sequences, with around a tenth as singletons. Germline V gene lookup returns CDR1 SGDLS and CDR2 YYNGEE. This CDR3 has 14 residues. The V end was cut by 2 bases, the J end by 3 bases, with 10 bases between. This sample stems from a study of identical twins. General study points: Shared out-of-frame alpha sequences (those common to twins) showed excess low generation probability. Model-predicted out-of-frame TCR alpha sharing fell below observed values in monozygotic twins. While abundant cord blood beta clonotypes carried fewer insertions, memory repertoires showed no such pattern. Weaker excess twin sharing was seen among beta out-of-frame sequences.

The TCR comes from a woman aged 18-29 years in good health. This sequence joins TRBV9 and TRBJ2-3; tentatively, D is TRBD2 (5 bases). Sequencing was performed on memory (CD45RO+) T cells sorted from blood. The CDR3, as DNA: TGTGCCAGCAGCGTTTCAGGAGGAACAGATACGCAGTATTTT. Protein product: CASSVSGGTDTQYF.